The 24 T cell receptor beta chains presented below share a single source sample, sequenced in a study of cytomegalovirus exposure and HLA in healthy donors. 13 Jbeta primers and 60 Vbeta primers were used for the PCR. The table came from immunoSEQ multiplex PCR; TCRdb's copy has only in-frame clones and leaves some out. The data show some 160,000 clones, with around 84% seen just once and about 6.8% held by the top ten. Sequenced material: PBMCs. The receptors were gathered from a man between 50 and 59 years old in good health and CMV-seropositive.

This clone showed up just once. The genes are TRBV7-9 and TRBJ2-2; 12 nucleotides agree with TRBD1. V gave up 5 bases and J gave up 6 bases; unmatched junction bases: 4. CDR1 and CDR2 (germline): SEHNR, FQNEAQ (reference sequence). The CDR3 is 15 residues long. DNA of the CDR3: TGTGCCAGCAGCGGGACAGGGGGCGTCGCCGGGGAGCTGTTTTTT. Protein: CASSGTGGVAGELFF.

This chain connects TRBV6-5 to TRBJ2-2; no firm D call. The germline V gene encodes CDR1 MNHEY and CDR2 SVGAGI. The CDR3 is made up of 14 amino acids. V was cut by 4 bases and J by 1 base, with 7 bases left in between. The CDR3 spells CASSFGQNTGELFF. CDR3 bases: TGTGCCAGCAGTTTTGGCCAGAACACCGGGGAGCTGTTTTTT.

The chain joins TRBV5-1 to TRBJ1-6, with D tentatively TRBD1 (6 bases). CDR3 length: 14 residues. In germline, CDR1 is SGHRS, CDR2 YFSETQ. V was clipped by 5 bases and J by 7 bases, with 13 bases between them. CDR3 sequence reads: CASRPPGQNSPLHF. The DNA of the CDR3 is TGCGCCAGCAGACCACCCGGACAGAATTCACCCCTCCACTTT.

The V and J genes are TRBV2 and TRBJ1-2; TRBD1 might be the D (6 bases). In germline, CDR1 is SNHLY, CDR2 FYNNEI. The ends were cut back, 4 bases at V and 4 bases at J, with 13 bases in the middle. There are 14 residues in the CDR3. This CDR3 reads CASSGDRIFYGYTF. The CDR3 nucleotides read TGTGCCAGCAGTGGAGACAGGATTTTCTATGGCTACACCTTC.

J is TRBJ2-3 and V is TRBV14, with unresolved D. The CDR3 covers 15 residues. The germline V and J ends were trimmed by 4 bases and 0 bases, with 11 bases remaining between them. CDR1 is SGHDN, CDR2 FVKESK, per germline. This CDR3 reads CASSPLLSSTDTQYF. CDR3 coding DNA: TGTGCCAGCAGCCCTCTCCTTTCGAGCACAGATACGCAGTATTTT.

This chain joins TRBV7-3 and TRBJ2-7; TRBD2 matches 7 bases. This CDR3 has 13 residues. From germline, CDR1 is SGHTA and CDR2 FQGTGA. Trimming removed 5 bases from V and 6 bases from J; junction bases left unmatched: 7. In DNA form, the CDR3 reads TGTGCCAGCAGCCTCCTGACGGGAGGCGAGCAGTACGTC. This translates into CASSLLTGGEQYV.

CDR3 bases: TGTGCCAGCAGCGCCCGGACTAGCGGGGGGAAAGAGACCCAGTACTTC. Translated: CASSARTSGGKETQYF. The gene calls are TRBV7-2 and TRBJ2-5; 14 nucleotides line up with TRBD2. Germline CDR1 is SGHTA and CDR2 is FQGNSA. This CDR3 contains 16 residues. V trimming: 5 bases; J trimming: 3 bases; junction bases outside the gene matches: 5. Using reference TRBV7-2 and TRBJ2-5 for the parts outside the CDR3, the full variable domain is GAGVSQSPSNKVTEKGKDVELRCDPISGHTALYWYRQSLGQGLEFLIYFQGNSAPDKSGLPSDRFSAERTGGSVSTLTIQRTQQEDSAVYLCASSARTSGGKETQYFGPGTRLLVL.

The chain employs TRBV4-1 and TRBJ2-5; 14 positions agree with TRBD2. Germline V lookup: CDR1 MGHRA, CDR2 YSYEKL. The CDR3 is 18 residues long. Trimming at V came to 0 bases and at J to 3 bases, leaving 6 bases not matched to a gene. Written as DNA, the CDR3 is TGCGCCAGCAGCCAAGAAGGGACTAGCGGGGGCCTCAAAGAGACCCAGTACTTC. Protein: CASSQEGTSGGLKETQYF.

The V call is TRBV10-3, the J call TRBJ2-1, with D possibly being TRBD2 (5 bases). The germline V gene has CDR1 ENHRY and CDR2 SYGVKD. Trimming took 3 bases from V and 0 from J, leaving 9 bases between them. CDR3 length: 15 amino acids. The CDR3 spells CAISEREGSYNEQFF. The CDR3 DNA reads as TGTGCCATCAGTGAACGGGAAGGCTCCTACAATGAGCAGTTCTTC.

The chain has TRBV2 and TRBJ1-5; possible D gene TRBD1, 6 bases. CDR1 is SNHLY, CDR2 FYNNEI, per germline. The V and J ends lost 6 bases and 6 bases respectively, with 12 bases between them. CDR3 length: 13 amino acids. As DNA, the CDR3 is TGTGCCAGCAGATTGACAGGCGGTCAGCCCCAGCATTTT. It is translated as CASRLTGGQPQHF.

J is TRBJ2-1 and V is TRBV7-9, with 7 bases lining up with TRBD1. Germline CDR1 reads SEHNR; CDR2 reads FQNEAQ (reference sequence). Losses at the gene ends were 5 bases for V and 7 bases for J; bases not matched to a gene: 11. The CDR3 contains 15 residues. CDR3 nucleotide sequence: TGTGCCAGCAGCCCCCCCCTGAGGGGGCGGAATGAGCAGTTCTTC. Its translation is CASSPPLRGRNEQFF.

The chain has TRBV27 and TRBJ1-2; D may be TRBD1 (6 bases). Germline V CDR1 and CDR2: MNHEY, SMNVEV (reference sequence). There are 13 residues in the CDR3. Trimming pared 2 bases from V and 7 bases from J, leaving 11 bases between. The CDR3 reads CASSLTQGFGYTF. The CDR3 DNA reads TGTGCCAGCAGTTTAACACAGGGCTTTGGCTACACCTTC.

This clone was counted a few times. The chain links TRBV27 to TRBJ2-1; 10 positions agree with TRBD2. V lost 3 bases to trimming and J lost 8 bases; unmatched junction nucleotides: 7. The CDR3 contains 15 residues. Germline V CDR1 and CDR2: MNHEY, SMNVEV (reference sequence). The CDR3 nucleotides are TGTGCCAGCAGTTTGTATTCTAGCGGGGGTTATGAGCAGTTCTTC. This encodes CASSLYSSGGYEQFF.

V and J are TRBV9 and TRBJ1-6; 9 positions agree with TRBD1. Germline-derived CDR1 and CDR2 are SGDLS and YYNGEE. The V segment lost 2 bases and the J segment 6 bases; nucleotides outside the gene matches: 6. This CDR3 spans 16 amino acids. The CDR3 sequence: CASSVTGGAGNSPLHF. As DNA, the CDR3 is TGTGCCAGCAGCGTCACAGGGGGCGCGGGTAATTCACCCCTCCACTTT.

J is TRBJ2-3 and V is TRBV10-2; 11 nucleotides line up with TRBD2. V was pared by 3 bases and J by 6 bases, with 11 bases of the junction left unmatched. The CDR3 is 17 amino acids. Germline CDR1 is WSHSY and CDR2 is SAAADI. The chain's CDR3 is CASSDPGLAESGDTQYF. CDR3 sequence (DNA): TGCGCCAGCAGTGATCCGGGACTAGCGGAGTCAGGGGATACGCAGTATTTT.

The rearrangement joins TRBV7-9 to TRBJ2-7; 15 positions match TRBD2. Per the germline V gene, CDR1 is SEHNR and CDR2 is FQNEAQ (reference sequence). This CDR3 spans 15 amino acids. J was trimmed by 4 bases and V by 4 bases; bases with no gene match: 2. This CDR3 reads CASSSGLAGGYEQYF. The CDR3 coding sequence is TGTGCCAGCAGCTCCGGACTAGCGGGGGGGTACGAGCAGTACTTC.

CDR3: CSVEKGAEGYTF. DNA for the CDR3: TGCAGCGTTGAAAAGGGGGCAGAAGGCTACACCTTC. The chain employs TRBV29-1 and TRBJ1-2, with 7 nucleotides matching TRBD1. Per the germline V gene, CDR1 is SQVTM and CDR2 is ANQGSEA. V lost 2 bases and J lost 8; bases outside the gene matches: 5. CDR3 length: 12 amino acids.

This rearrangement joins TRBV19 to TRBJ2-1, with D possibly being TRBD1 (6 bases). CDR1 and CDR2 (germline): LNHDA, SQIVND (reference sequence). V dropped 3 bases and J dropped 5 bases, with 14 bases sitting between them. The CDR3 has 15 amino acids. Here the CDR3 DNA reads TGTGCCAGTAGTATTGGGGCAGGGGTGAACAATGAGCAGTTCTTC. It translates to CASSIGAGVNNEQFF. Combining the CDR3 with reference TRBV19 and TRBJ2-1 gives the whole variable domain DGGITQSPKYLFRKEGQNVTLSCEQNLNHDAMYWYRQDPGQGLRLIYYSQIVNDFQKGDIAEGYSVSREKKESFPLTVTSAQKNPTAFYLCASSIGAGVNNEQFFGPGTRLTVL.

The chain carries TRBV13 and TRBJ1-5, with a weak D call TRBD1 (6 bases). The CDR3 runs 14 residues. The V gene lost 3 bases and the J gene lost 6 bases, with 12 bases spanning the gap. Per germline, CDR1 PRHDT and CDR2 FYEKMQ (reference sequence). In nucleotides, the CDR3 is TGTGCCAGCAGCTTTAGGTCACAGGGTCAGCCCCAGCATTTT. It codes for CASSFRSQGQPQHF.

The rearrangement joins TRBV7-6 to TRBJ2-1; TRBD2 aligns across 9 bases. CDR3 length: 15 residues. J was trimmed by 4 bases and V by 6 bases; bases with no gene match: 7. Germline CDR1 is SGHVS and CDR2 is FNYEAQ. CDR3 region: CASSSTSGLYNEQFF. Here the CDR3 DNA reads TGTGCCAGCAGTAGTACTAGCGGGCTTTACAATGAGCAGTTCTTC.

This chain joins TRBV15 and TRBJ1-1; TRBD1 is a possible D gene (5 bases). Germline CDR1 and CDR2: LNHNV and YYDKDF (reference sequence). The ends were cut back, 3 bases at V and 0 bases at J, with 14 bases in the middle. The CDR3 covers 16 residues. The CDR3 region is CATSSLGGGVNTEAFF. In DNA form, the CDR3 reads TGTGCCACCAGCAGTCTCGGGGGGGGAGTGAACACTGAAGCTTTCTTT.

V usage is TRBV7-7 and J usage is TRBJ2-5; 13 bases map to TRBD2. With V trimmed by 5 bases and J by 6 bases, 9 bases remained unmatched. Germline CDR1 reads SSHAT; CDR2 reads FNYEAQ (reference sequence). The length of the CDR3 is 16 residues. The CDR3: CASSSSTSGGMKTQYF. CDR3 DNA sequence: TGTGCCAGCAGCAGCTCGACTAGCGGGGGGATGAAGACCCAGTACTTC.

The V gene is TRBV5-1, the J gene TRBJ1-1; D gene ambiguous. Trimming removed 0 bases at V and 4 bases at J, with 10 bases between. Germline CDR1 SGHRS, CDR2 YFSETQ. This CDR3 has 14 amino acids. The chain's CDR3 is CASSLAGGSTEAFF. The CDR3 coding sequence is TGCGCCAGCAGCTTGGCGGGAGGGAGCACTGAAGCTTTCTTT.

This clone has just a few counts. The chain carries TRBV6-6 and TRBJ2-3, with 7 bases fitting TRBD1. Germline trimming cut 7 bases from V and 4 bases from J; bases unmatched to any gene: 5. Per germline, CDR1 MNHNY and CDR2 SVGAGI (reference sequence). The CDR3 is made up of 13 amino acids. The CDR3 bases are TGTGCCAGCACCACTGACAGGGCAGATACGCAGTATTTT. This codes for CASTTDRADTQYF.